A single sample gave rise to the 10 T cell receptor beta chains below, sequenced in a study of regulatory T cells in long-lasting Graves disease. Researchers made TCR beta libraries by using iRepertoire HTBI primers and running Arm-PCR on CDR3 regions. TCRdb itself ran the multiplex PCR reads through MiXCR, one entry per CDR3 protein. The data show more than 350,000 distinct CDR3 sequences, around 23% seen once. Regarding time point: persistent/refractory GD, antithyroid drugs over 5 years with positive TRAb. PBMC RNA served as the TCR library source. This specimen consisted of peripheral blood mononuclear cells (PBMCs), obtained when the disease was refractory, from a patient treated with antithyroid drugs. The receptors originated from a female donor with Graves disease.

This clonotype was seen at least ten times. The rearrangement joins TRBV28 to TRBJ1-2, with TRBD1 matching over 9 bases. The V gene end was trimmed by 3 bases and the J gene end by 0 bases; junction bases not matched to a gene: 5. Germline V gene data show CDR1 as MDHEN and CDR2 as SYDVKM. This CDR3 comprises 16 residues. The CDR3 DNA sequence: TGTGCCAGCAGTTTCGCCCGGACAGGGGCTAACTATGGCTACACCTTC. Amino acid sequence: CASSFARTGANYGYTF.

The V gene is TRBV7-2, the J gene TRBJ2-2; perhaps TRBD1 as D (5 bases). Trimming pared 2 bases from V and 2 bases from J, leaving 15 bases between. The length of the CDR3 is 17 residues. The germline V gene encodes CDR1 SGHTA and CDR2 FQGNSA. The CDR3 DNA reads TGTGCCAGCAGCTTAAATAGGAAGGGGTTCAACACCGGGGAGCTGTTTTTT. Translated: CASSLNRKGFNTGELFF. The whole variable domain, remainder taken from reference TRBV7-2 and TRBJ2-2, is GAGVSQSPSNKVTEKGKDVELRCDPISGHTALYWYRQSLGQGLEFLIYFQGNSAPDKSGLPSDRFSAERTGGSVSTLTIQRTQQEDSAVYLCASSLNRKGFNTGELFFGEGSRLTVL.

Many counts were recorded for this clonotype. The chain employs TRBV20-1 and TRBJ2-4; D might be TRBD2 (5 bases). Germline V CDR1 and CDR2: DFQATT, SNEGSKA (reference sequence). V gave up 1 base and J gave up 0 bases, with 10 bases separating them. CDR3 size: 15 residues. The CDR3 loop is CSARGEQLAKNIQYF. The CDR3 DNA reads TGCAGTGCTAGAGGGGAGCAACTAGCCAAAAACATTCAGTACTTC.

This clonotype was seen a handful of times. This chain uses TRBV20-1 with TRBJ1-2; TRBD1 agrees at 7 bases. This CDR3 has 14 amino acids. V dropped 1 base and J dropped 6; count of bases not matched to a gene: 8. Germline assignment: CDR1 DFQATT and CDR2 SNEGSKA (reference sequence). CDR3 in amino acids: CSARGALTGHGYTF. The CDR3 region has the DNA TGCAGTGCTAGAGGGGCACTGACAGGGCATGGCTACACCTTC.

This clonotype was observed at least ten times. The chain uses TRBV28 and TRBJ2-7, with D perhaps being TRBD1 or TRBD2 (6 bases each). CDR3 length: 14 amino acids. Germline loops: CDR1 MDHEN, CDR2 SYDVKM. Trimming left V 1 base short and J 4 bases short, with 11 bases between. In DNA, the CDR3 is TGTGCCAGCAGTTTATCCGGGGGCAGGTACGAGCAGTACTTC. Its protein product is CASSLSGGRYEQYF. The full variable domain, its missing parts supplied by reference TRBV28 and TRBJ2-7, is DVKVTQSSRYLVKRTGEKVFLECVQDMDHENMFWYRQDPGLGLRLIYFSYDVKMKEKGDIPEGYSVSREKKERFSLILESASTNQTSMYLCASSLSGGRYEQYFGPGTRLTVT.

The rearrangement links TRBV7-3 to TRBJ1-1; TRBD1 aligns across 10 bases. CDR1 is SGHTA, CDR2 FQGTGA, per germline. Trimming took 3 bases from V and 5 from J; bases not matched to a gene: 3. The CDR3 has 14 amino acids. The DNA for the CDR3 is TGTGCCAGCAGCTTTTCGGGACAGGGGACTGAAGCTTTCTTT. This gives the protein CASSFSGQGTEAFF. The full variable domain, its missing parts supplied by reference TRBV7-3 and TRBJ1-1, is GAGVSQTPSNKVTEKGKYVELRCDPISGHTALYWYRQSLGQGPEFLIYFQGTGAADDSGLPNDRFFAVRPEGSVSTLKIQRTERGDSAVYLCASSFSGQGTEAFFGQGTRLTVV.

This clonotype appeared a few times. Given a much more abundant clone one base away, this may be a read error. Because it lacks the conserved phenylalanine or tryptophan at the end, this CDR3 is likely a read error. The chain has TRBV7-9 and TRBJ1-4; D remains ambiguous. This CDR3 has 14 amino acids. V lost 1 base and J 8 bases, leaving 11 bases between the germline ends. From germline, CDR1 is SEHNR and CDR2 FQNEAQ (reference sequence). In nucleotides, the CDR3 is TGTGCCAGCAGCTTAGAACTAGCCGCAGAAAAACTGTTTTCT. It specifies CASSLELAAEKLFS.

This clonotype has at least ten counts. This chain connects TRBV28 to TRBJ2-5; D is unclear. The CDR3 covers 15 residues. Germline assignment: CDR1 MDHEN and CDR2 SYDVKM. V lost 3 bases and J lost 1, with 12 bases in between. Written as DNA, the CDR3 is TGTGCCAGCAGTTTGGGTATGAGTTCCCAAGAGACCCAGTACTTC. Amino acid sequence: CASSLGMSSQETQYF.

The chain uses TRBV28 and TRBJ2-3; possibly TRBD2 for D (5 bases). Germline values: CDR1 MDHEN, CDR2 SYDVKM. The CDR3 is 15 residues long. Trimming pared 5 bases from V and 0 bases from J, leaving 12 bases between. In nucleotides, the CDR3 is TGTGCCAGCAGTCGACCGGGGATTAGCACAGATACGCAGTATTTT. This sequence encodes CASSRPGISTDTQYF.

This clonotype was counted many times. The gene calls are TRBV5-1 and TRBJ1-1; a possible D gene is TRBD1 (6 bases). The ends were cut back, 0 bases at V and 7 bases at J, with 16 bases in the middle. Germline V lookup: CDR1 SGHRS, CDR2 YFSETQ. This CDR3 region has 15 residues. The CDR3 DNA is TGCGCCAGCAGCTTGGCCTTCGGGACACAATATGAAGCTTTCTTT. Translating gives CASSLAFGTQYEAFF.